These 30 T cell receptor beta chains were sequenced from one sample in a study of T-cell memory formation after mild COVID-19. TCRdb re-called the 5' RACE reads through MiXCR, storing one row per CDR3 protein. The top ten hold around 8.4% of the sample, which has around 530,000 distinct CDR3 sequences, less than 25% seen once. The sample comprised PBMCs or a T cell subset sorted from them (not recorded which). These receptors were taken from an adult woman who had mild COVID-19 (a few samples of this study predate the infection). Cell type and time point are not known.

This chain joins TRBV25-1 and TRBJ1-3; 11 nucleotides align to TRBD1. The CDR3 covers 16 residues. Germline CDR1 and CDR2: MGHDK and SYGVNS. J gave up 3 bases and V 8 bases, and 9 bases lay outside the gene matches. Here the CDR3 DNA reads TGTGCCAGCTCCTCGGGACAGGGGGAGGTTGGAAACACCATATATTTT. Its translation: CASSSGQGEVGNTIYF. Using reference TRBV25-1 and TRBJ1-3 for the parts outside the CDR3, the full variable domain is EADIYQTPRYLVIGTGKKITLECSQTMGHDKMYWYQQDPGMELHLIHYSYGVNSTEKGDLSSESTVSRIRTEHFPLTLESARPSHTSQYLCASSSGQGEVGNTIYFGEGSWLTVV.

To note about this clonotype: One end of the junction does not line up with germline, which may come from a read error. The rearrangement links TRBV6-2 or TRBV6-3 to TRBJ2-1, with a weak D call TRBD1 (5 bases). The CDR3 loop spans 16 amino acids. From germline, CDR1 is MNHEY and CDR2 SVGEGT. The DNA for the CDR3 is TGTGCCAGCAGCACAAAGGGGTGGAACTCCTACAATGAGAAGTTCTTC. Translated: CASSTKGWNSYNEKFF.

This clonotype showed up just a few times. The CDR3 region has the DNA TGTGCCAGTAGTTCACCGGGACTAGCGGGAGAAGAGCAGTACTTC. Its protein is CASSSPGLAGEEQYF. This chain joins TRBV19 and TRBJ2-7; 14 bases fit TRBD2. Germline lookup yields CDR1 LNHDA and CDR2 SQIVND (reference sequence). With 5 bases clipped from V and 7 bases from J, the junction kept 7 bases outside the gene matches. The CDR3 loop spans 15 amino acids.

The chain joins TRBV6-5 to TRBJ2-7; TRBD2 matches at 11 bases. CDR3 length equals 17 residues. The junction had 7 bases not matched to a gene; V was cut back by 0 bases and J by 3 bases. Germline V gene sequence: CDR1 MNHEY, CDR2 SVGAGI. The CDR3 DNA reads TGTGCCAGCAGTTACTCGACTAGCGGGACCGGAGGCTACGAGCAGTACTTC. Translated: CASSYSTSGTGGYEQYF.

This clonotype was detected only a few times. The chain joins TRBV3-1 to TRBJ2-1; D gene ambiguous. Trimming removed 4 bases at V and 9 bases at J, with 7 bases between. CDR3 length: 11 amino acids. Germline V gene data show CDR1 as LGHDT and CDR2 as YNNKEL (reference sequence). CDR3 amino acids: CASSPGFEQFF. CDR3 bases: TGTGCCAGCAGCCCGGGCTTTGAGCAGTTCTTC.

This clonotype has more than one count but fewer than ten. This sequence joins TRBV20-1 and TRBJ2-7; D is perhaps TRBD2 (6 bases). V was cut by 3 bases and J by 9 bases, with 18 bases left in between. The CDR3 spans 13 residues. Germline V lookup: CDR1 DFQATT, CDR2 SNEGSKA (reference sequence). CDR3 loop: CSASEAVRGVQYF. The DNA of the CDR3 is TGCAGTGCTAGTGAGGCCGTCCGCGGGGTGCAGTACTTC.

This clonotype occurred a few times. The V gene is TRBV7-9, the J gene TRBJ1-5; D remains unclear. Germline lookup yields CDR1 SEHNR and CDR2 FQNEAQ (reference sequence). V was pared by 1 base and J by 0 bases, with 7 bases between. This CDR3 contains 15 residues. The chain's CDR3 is CASSLGQPSNQPQHF. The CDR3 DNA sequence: TGTGCCAGCAGCTTAGGCCAGCCTAGCAATCAGCCCCAGCATTTT.

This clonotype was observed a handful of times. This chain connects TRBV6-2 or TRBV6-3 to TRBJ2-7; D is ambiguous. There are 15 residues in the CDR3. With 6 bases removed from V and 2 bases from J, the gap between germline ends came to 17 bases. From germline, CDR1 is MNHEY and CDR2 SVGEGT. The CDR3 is CASRDQLIAAYEQYF. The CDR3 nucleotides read TGTGCCAGCAGGGATCAACTTATCGCAGCCTACGAGCAGTACTTC.

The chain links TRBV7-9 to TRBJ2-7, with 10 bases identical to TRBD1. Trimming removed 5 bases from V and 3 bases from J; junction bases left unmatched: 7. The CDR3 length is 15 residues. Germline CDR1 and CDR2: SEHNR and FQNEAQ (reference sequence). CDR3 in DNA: TGTGCCAGCAGCCCTCGACAGGGGGCCTACTACGAGCAGTACTTC. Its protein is CASSPRQGAYYEQYF.

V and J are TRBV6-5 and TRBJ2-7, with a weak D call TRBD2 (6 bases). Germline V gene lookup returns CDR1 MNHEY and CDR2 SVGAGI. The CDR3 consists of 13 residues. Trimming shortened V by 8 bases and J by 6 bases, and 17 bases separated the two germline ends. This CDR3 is CASSTVEGREQYF. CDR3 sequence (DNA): TGTGCCAGCTCAACGGTGGAGGGGCGCGAGCAGTACTTC.

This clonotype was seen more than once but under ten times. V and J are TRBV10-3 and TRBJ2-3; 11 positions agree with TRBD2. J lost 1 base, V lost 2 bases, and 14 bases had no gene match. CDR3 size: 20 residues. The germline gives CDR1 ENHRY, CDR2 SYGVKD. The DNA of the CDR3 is TGTGCCATCAGTGAGGTGGGGCAGGGCCAACTAGCGGGGGGCACAGATACGCAGTATTTT. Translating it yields CAISEVGQGQLAGGTDTQYF.

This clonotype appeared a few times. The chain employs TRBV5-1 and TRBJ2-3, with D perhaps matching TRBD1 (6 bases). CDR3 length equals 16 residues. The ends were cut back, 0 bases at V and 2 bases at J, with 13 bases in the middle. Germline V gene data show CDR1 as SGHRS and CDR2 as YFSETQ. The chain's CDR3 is CASSLGTALITDTQYF. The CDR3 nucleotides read TGCGCCAGCAGCTTGGGGACAGCCCTAATCACAGATACGCAGTATTTT.

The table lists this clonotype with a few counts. The CDR3 loop is CSAFLRDRGYEQYF. CDR3 sequence (DNA): TGCAGTGCTTTCCTCCGGGACAGAGGCTACGAGCAGTACTTC. This chain joins TRBV20-1 and TRBJ2-7; 7 bases align to TRBD1. V was clipped by 5 bases and J by 3 bases; unmatched bases: 10. CDR1 and CDR2 from the germline V gene are DFQATT and SNEGSKA (reference sequence). The CDR3 is 14 amino acids.

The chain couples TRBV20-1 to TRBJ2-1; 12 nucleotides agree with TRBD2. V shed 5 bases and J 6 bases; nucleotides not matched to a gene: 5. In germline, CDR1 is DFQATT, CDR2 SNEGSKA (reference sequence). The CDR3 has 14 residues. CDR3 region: CSAGLAGTFNEQFF. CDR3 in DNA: TGCAGTGCTGGACTAGCGGGAACCTTCAATGAGCAGTTCTTC.

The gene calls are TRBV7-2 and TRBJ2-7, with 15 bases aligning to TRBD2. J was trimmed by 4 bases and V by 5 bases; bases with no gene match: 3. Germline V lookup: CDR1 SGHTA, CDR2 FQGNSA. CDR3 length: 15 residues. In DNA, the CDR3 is TGTGCCAGCAGCCCCGGGACTAGCGGGAGGTACGAGCAGTACTTC. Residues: CASSPGTSGRYEQYF.

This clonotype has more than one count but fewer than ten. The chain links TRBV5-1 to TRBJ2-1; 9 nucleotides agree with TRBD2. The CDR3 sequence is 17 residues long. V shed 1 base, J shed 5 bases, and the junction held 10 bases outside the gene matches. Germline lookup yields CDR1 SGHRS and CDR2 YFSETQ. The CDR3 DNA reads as TGCGCCAGCAGCTTGTTGTCTAGCGGGGCCACTAACAATGAGCAGTTCTTC. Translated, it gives CASSLLSSGATNNEQFF. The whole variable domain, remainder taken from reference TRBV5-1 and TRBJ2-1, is KAGVTQTPRYLIKTRGQQVTLSCSPISGHRSVSWYQQTPGQGLQFLFEYFSETQRNKGNFPGRFSGRQFSNSRSEMNVSTLELGDSALYLCASSLLSSGATNNEQFFGPGTRLTVL.

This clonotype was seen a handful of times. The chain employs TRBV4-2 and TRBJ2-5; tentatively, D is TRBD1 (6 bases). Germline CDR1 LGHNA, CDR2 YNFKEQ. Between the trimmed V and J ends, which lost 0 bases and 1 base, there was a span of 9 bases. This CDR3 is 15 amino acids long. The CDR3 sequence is CASSQEYRAQETQYF. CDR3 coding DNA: TGTGCCAGCAGCCAAGAGTACAGGGCCCAAGAGACCCAGTACTTC.

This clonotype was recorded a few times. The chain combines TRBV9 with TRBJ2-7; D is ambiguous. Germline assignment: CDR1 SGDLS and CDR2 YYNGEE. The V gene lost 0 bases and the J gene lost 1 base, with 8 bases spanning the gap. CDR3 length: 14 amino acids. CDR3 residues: CASSVGQDSYEQYF. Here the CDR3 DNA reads TGTGCCAGCAGCGTAGGTCAAGATTCCTACGAGCAGTACTTC.

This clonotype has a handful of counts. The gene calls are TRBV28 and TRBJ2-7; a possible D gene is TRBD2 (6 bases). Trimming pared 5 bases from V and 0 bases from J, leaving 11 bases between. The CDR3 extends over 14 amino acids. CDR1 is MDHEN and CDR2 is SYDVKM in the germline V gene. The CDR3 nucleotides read TGTGCCAGCAGTAATGACGGGAGCTCCTACGAGCAGTACTTC. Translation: CASSNDGSSYEQYF.

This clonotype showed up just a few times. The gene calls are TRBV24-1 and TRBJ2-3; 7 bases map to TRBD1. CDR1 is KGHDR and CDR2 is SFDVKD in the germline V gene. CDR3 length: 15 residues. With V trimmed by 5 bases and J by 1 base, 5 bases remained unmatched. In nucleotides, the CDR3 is TGTGCCACCAGTGCATGGGACAGTGGCACAGATACGCAGTATTTT. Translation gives CATSAWDSGTDTQYF.

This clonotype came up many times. This CDR3 is CASSFGDSNTGELFF. For the CDR3, the DNA is TGCGCCAGCAGCTTTGGGGACTCGAACACCGGGGAGCTGTTTTTT. V is TRBV5-1 and J is TRBJ2-2; tentatively, D is TRBD2 (6 bases). From germline, CDR1 is SGHRS and CDR2 YFSETQ. Trimming stripped 2 bases from V and 0 bases from J, with 8 bases between. This CDR3 has 15 amino acids.

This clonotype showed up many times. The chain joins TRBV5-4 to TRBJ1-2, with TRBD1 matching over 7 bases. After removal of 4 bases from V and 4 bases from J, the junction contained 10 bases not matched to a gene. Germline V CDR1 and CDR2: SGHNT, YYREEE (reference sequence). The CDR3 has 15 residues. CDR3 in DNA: TGTGCCAGCAGCGCCCAGACCCGGGACAGCTATGGCTACACCTTC. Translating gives CASSAQTRDSYGYTF.

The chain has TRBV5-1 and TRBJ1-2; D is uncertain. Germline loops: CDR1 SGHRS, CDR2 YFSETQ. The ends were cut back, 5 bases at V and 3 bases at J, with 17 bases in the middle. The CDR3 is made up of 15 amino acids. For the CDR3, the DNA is TGCGCCAGCAGGGCAGAGGCTACGGGGTACTATGGCTACACCTTC. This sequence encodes CASRAEATGYYGYTF.

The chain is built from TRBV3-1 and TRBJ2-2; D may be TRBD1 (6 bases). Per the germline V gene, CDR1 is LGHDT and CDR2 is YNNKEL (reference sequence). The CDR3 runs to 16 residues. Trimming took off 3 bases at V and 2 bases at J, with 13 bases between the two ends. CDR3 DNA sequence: TGTGCCAGCAGCCAGCAGACAGGAGCCAACACCGGGGAGCTGTTTTTT. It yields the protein CASSQQTGANTGELFF.

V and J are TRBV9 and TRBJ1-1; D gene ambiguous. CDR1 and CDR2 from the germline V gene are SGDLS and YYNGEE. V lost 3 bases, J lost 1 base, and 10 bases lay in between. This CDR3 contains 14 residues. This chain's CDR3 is CASSEDNSNTEAFF. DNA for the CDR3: TGTGCCAGCAGCGAAGATAACTCGAACACTGAAGCTTTCTTT.

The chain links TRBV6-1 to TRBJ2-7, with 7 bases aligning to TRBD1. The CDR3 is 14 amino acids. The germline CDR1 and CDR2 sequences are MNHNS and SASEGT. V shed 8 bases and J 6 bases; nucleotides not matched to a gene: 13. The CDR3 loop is CASGTDRVGSEQYF. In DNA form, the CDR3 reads TGTGCCAGCGGTACCGACAGGGTAGGGTCCGAGCAGTACTTC.

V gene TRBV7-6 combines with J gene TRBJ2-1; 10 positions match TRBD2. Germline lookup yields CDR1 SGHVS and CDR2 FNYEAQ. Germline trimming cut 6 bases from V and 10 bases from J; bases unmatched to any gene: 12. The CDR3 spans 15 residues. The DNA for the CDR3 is TGTGCCAGCAGTCGTCAAGTGGGACTAGCGTACGAGCAGTTCTTC. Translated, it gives CASSRQVGLAYEQFF. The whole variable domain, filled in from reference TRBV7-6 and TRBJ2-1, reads GAGVSQSPRYKVTKRGQDVALRCDPISGHVSLYWYRQALGQGPEFLTYFNYEAQQDKSGLPNDRFSAERPEGSISTLTIQRTEQRDSAMYRCASSRQVGLAYEQFFGPGTRLTVL.

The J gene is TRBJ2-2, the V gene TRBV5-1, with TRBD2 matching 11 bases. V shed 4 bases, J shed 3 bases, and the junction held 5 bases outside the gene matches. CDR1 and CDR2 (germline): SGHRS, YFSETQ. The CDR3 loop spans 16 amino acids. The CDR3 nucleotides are TGCGCCAGCAGCCAGGGACTAGCGGATTACACCGGGGAGCTGTTTTTT. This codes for CASSQGLADYTGELFF.

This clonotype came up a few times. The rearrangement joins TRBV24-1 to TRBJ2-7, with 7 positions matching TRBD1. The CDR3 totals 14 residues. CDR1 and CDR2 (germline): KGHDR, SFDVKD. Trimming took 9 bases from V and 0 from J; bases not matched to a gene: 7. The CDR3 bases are TGTGCCACCGCCGGGACAGAGAGCTCCTACGAGCAGTACTTC. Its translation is CATAGTESSYEQYF.

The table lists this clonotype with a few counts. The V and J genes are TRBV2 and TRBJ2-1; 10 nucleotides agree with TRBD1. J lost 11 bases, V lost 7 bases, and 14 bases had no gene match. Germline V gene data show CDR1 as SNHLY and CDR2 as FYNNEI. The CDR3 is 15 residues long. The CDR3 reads CASNPGQGSTMKQFF. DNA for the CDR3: TGTGCCAGCAACCCGGGACAGGGGAGTACAATGAAGCAGTTCTTC.